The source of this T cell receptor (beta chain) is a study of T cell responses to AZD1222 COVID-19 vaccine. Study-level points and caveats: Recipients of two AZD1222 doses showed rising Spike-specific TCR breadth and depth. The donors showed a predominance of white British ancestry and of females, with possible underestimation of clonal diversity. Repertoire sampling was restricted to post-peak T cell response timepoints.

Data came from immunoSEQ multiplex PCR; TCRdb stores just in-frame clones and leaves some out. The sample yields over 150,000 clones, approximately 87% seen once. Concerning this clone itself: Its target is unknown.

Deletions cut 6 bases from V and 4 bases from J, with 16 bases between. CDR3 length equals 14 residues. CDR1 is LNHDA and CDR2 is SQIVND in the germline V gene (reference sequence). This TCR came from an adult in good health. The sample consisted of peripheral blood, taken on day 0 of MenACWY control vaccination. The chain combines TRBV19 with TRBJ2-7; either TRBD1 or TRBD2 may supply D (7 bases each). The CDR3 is CASSDREGAYEQYF. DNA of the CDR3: TGTGCCAGTAGCGACAGGGAGGGAGCTTACGAGCAGTACTTC.